This T cell receptor (beta chain) is drawn from a study of blood T cell repertoires in COVID-19. In the study overall: Spain, Italy and the United States supplied samples that represented acute and convalescent COVID-19.

Using immunoSEQ multiplex PCR, the repertoire was profiled, and TCRdb retains in-frame clones only, with some absent. The table has 150,000 to 200,000 clones, roughly 86% seen once. The CDR3 runs 13 residues. The V end was cut by 1 base, the J end by 8 bases, with 9 bases between. CDR1 MGHRA and CDR2 YSYEKL come from the germline V gene. The TCR sequence derives from a woman aged 40 to 49 in a cohort exposed to, infected with or recovered from COVID-19 (not recorded which). The chain combines TRBV4-1 with TRBJ2-1; D may be TRBD2 (5 bases). Sequencing input: PBMCs or T cells enriched from blood (not recorded which). CDR3 bases: TGCGCCAGCAGCCAAGGGCTAGCTGATGAGCAGTTCTTC. The encoded protein is CASSQGLADEQFF.